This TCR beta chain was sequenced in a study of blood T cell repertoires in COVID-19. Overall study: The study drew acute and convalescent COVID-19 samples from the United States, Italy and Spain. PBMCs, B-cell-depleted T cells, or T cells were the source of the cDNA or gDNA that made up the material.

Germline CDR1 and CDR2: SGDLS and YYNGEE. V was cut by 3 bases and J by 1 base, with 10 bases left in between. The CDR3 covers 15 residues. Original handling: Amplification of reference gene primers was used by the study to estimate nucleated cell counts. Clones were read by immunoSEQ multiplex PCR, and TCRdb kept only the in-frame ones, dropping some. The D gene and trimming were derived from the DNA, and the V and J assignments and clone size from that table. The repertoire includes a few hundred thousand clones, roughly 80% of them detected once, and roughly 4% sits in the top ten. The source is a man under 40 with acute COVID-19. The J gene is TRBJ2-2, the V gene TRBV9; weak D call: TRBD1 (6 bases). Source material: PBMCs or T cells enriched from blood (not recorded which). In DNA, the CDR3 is TGTGCCAGCAGCGGGACAGAATTGAACACCGGGGAGCTGTTTTTT. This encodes CASSGTELNTGELFF.